The following is a TCR beta chain sequence with its context. The germline gene is not matched at one end of the junction; a read error may be the cause. This specimen belongs to a study of CD8 T cells in Susac syndrome. When the RNA was reverse transcribed, random hexamers were used with an input of roughly 0.45 to 1 ug. TCRdb fed the immunoSEQ multiplex PCR reads into MiXCR, producing one record per CDR3 protein. The sample holds over 140,000 distinct CDR3 sequences, around 93% seen once. The sequenced sample consisted of CD4+ T cells from PBMCs. The TCR originated in a human donor with Susac syndrome.

CDR3 in amino acids: CASTLTGVNQPQHF. CDR3 bases: TGTGCCAGCACCTTAACAGGGGTCAATCAGCCCCAGCATTTT. The rearrangement links TRBV7-2 to TRBJ1-5; 7 nucleotides line up with TRBD1. CDR3 length: 14 residues. CDR1 and CDR2 (germline): SGHTA, FQGNSA.